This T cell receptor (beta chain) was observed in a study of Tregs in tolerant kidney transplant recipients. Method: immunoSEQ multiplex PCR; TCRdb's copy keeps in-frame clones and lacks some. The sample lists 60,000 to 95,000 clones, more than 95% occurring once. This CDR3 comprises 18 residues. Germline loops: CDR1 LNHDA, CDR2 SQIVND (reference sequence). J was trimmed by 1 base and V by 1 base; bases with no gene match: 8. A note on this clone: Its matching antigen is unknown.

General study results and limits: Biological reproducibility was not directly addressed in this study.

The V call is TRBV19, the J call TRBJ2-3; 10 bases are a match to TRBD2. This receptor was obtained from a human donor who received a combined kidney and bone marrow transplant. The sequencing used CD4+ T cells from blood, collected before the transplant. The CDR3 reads CASSIVGSGRPGTDTQYF. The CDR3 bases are TGTGCCAGTAGTATAGTGGGTAGCGGGAGGCCTGGCACAGATACGCAGTATTTT.